This TCR beta chain was retrieved from a study of CXCR3-negative and CXCR3-positive naive CD8 T cells. The TRB libraries of cDNA were built by UMI-labeled 5' RACE. From its re-call of the 5' RACE reads, TCRdb lists each CDR3 protein once, without DNA. The sample totals 65,000 to 95,000 distinct CDR3 sequences. The CDR3 is 16 residues long. The germline V gene encodes CDR1 SGDLS and CDR2 YYNGEE. Study-level findings and limits: Against CXCR3-negative naive cells, CXCR3-positive naive cells showed more hydrophobic TRB CDR3s.

For this clonotype: Antigen unknown.

The receptor was isolated from a human donor in good health. Some clones in this sample may be carry-over from other donors' samples. The chain links TRBV9 to TRBJ2-1; the D call from TCRdb, TRBD1, cannot be confirmed without DNA. Material: naive CXCR3- CD8+ T cells from blood. The subset was: CD45RO-CCR7+CD27+CD95- naive CD8+ T cells lacking CXCR3 (TNR3-). This CDR3 is CASSVVGTKIYNEQFF. Full variable domain (outside the CDR3, taken from reference TRBV9 and TRBJ2-1): DSGVTQTPKHLITATGQRVTLRCSPRSGDLSVYWYQQSLDQGLQFLIQYYNGEERAKGNILERFSAQQFPDLHSELNLSSLELGDSALYFCASSVVGTKIYNEQFFGPGTRLTVL.